The 29 T cell receptor beta chains below were found in one sample sequenced in a study of siplizumab effects on memory and regulatory T cells. Using immunoSEQ multiplex PCR, the repertoire was profiled, and TCRdb retains in-frame clones only, with some absent. Among 90,000 to 120,000 clones, over 90% were seen once, and the ten largest hold 0.55% to 0.8%. Sample: Tregs sorted from blood. These receptors were taken from a human donor in good health.

V and J are TRBV6-1 and TRBJ2-3, with 15 bases identical to TRBD2. The trim removed 7 bases at V and 6 bases at J, leaving 2 bases unmatched. Germline CDR1 and CDR2: MNHNS and SASEGT. CDR3 length equals 14 residues. CDR3 DNA: TGTGCCAGCAAAGGACTAGCGGGAGGGGATACGCAGTATTTT. Its translation: CASKGLAGGDTQYF.

This chain connects TRBV2 to TRBJ2-5, with D uncertain. CDR1 is SNHLY and CDR2 is FYNNEI in the germline V gene. The CDR3 is 15 residues long. V was cut by 7 bases and J by 2 bases, with 17 bases left in between. Written as DNA, the CDR3 is TGTGCCAGCACCGTGACCTCCCGGCGACAAGAGACCCAGTACTTC. Residues: CASTVTSRRQETQYF.

The CDR3 here is CASSFQSNEKLFF. DNA for the CDR3: TGTGCCAGCAGCTTTCAGTCAAATGAAAAACTGTTTTTT. V is TRBV11-2 and J is TRBJ1-4; D remains unclear. This CDR3 has 13 amino acids. Trimming shortened V by 3 bases and J by 5 bases, and 7 bases separated the two germline ends. The V gene's germline CDR1 is SGHAT and CDR2 FQNNGV.

V usage is TRBV11-2 and J usage is TRBJ2-5; D is possibly TRBD1 (5 bases). Looked up from germline, CDR1 is SGHAT and CDR2 is FQNNGV. Trimming left V 5 bases short and J 3 bases short, with 13 bases between. CDR3 length equals 14 residues. CDR3 loop: CASSLGQGKETQYF. The DNA of the CDR3 is TGTGCCAGCAGCCTCGGGCAGGGAAAAGAGACCCAGTACTTC.

The J gene is TRBJ1-5, the V gene TRBV6-6; D possibly corresponds to TRBD1 (5 bases). The CDR3 length is 15 residues. Germline V lookup: CDR1 MNHNY, CDR2 SVGAGI (reference sequence). V was clipped by 5 bases and J by 4 bases, with 15 bases between them. CDR3 sequence (DNA): TGTGCCAGCAGTACGCACACAGGACTGAATCAGCCCCAGCATTTT. Its protein is CASSTHTGLNQPQHF.

As for this clone: The same CDR3 is also encoded by other DNA sequences in this sample. The chain uses TRBV7-9 and TRBJ2-5; no reliable D call. Looked up from germline, CDR1 is SEHNR and CDR2 is FQNEAQ (reference sequence). The CDR3 consists of 11 residues. V was trimmed by 0 bases and J by 5 bases, leaving 1 base between them. The CDR3, as DNA: TGTGCCAGCAGCTTAGCGGAGACCCAGTACTTC. As protein: CASSLAETQYF.

This sequence joins TRBV19 and TRBJ2-1, with D perhaps matching TRBD2 (7 bases). The CDR3 is 14 residues long. The ends were cut back, 8 bases at V and 2 bases at J, with 13 bases in the middle. The V gene's germline CDR1 is LNHDA and CDR2 SQIVND (reference sequence). The chain's CDR3 is CASQGGRAYNEQFF. The CDR3 nucleotides are TGTGCCAGTCAAGGGGGGAGGGCCTACAATGAGCAGTTCTTC. Full variable domain (missing parts from reference TRBV19 and TRBJ2-1): DGGITQSPKYLFRKEGQNVTLSCEQNLNHDAMYWYRQDPGQGLRLIYYSQIVNDFQKGDIAEGYSVSREKKESFPLTVTSAQKNPTAFYLCASQGGRAYNEQFFGPGTRLTVL.

Written as DNA, the CDR3 is TGTGCCAGCAGTGGCCATCTCAATTCACCCCTCCACTTT. It is translated as CASSGHLNSPLHF. This chain uses TRBV6-1 with TRBJ1-6; no reliable D call. The germline V and J ends were trimmed by 4 bases and 7 bases, with 8 bases remaining between them. This CDR3 spans 13 amino acids. CDR1 and CDR2 (germline): MNHNS, SASEGT.

J is TRBJ2-3 and V is TRBV30; 7 positions agree with TRBD1. The CDR3 runs 15 residues. The V segment lost 3 bases and the J segment 10 bases; nucleotides outside the gene matches: 16. Germline assignment: CDR1 GTSNPN and CDR2 SVGIG (reference sequence). For the CDR3, the DNA is TGTGCCTGGAGCCCCGGACAGGTTCCTAGATACGCGCAGTATTTT. Its translation: CAWSPGQVPRYAQYF.

The chain employs TRBV4-1 and TRBJ2-1, with D possibly being TRBD2 (5 bases). The CDR3 runs 14 residues. From germline, CDR1 is MGHRA and CDR2 YSYEKL. Trimming stripped 0 bases from V and 8 bases from J, with 11 bases between. The CDR3, as DNA: TGCGCCAGCAGCCAAGAGCGGGTTCCGGATGAGCAGTTCTTC. This encodes CASSQERVPDEQFF.

J is TRBJ2-7 and V is TRBV5-6; TRBD2 agrees at 10 bases. The CDR3 runs to 15 residues. V trimming: 6 bases; J trimming: 2 bases; junction bases outside the gene matches: 8. Germline V gives CDR1 SGHDT, CDR2 YYEEEE. The CDR3 region is CASTDSGGNTYEQYF. The CDR3, as DNA: TGTGCCAGCACCGATAGCGGGGGGAACACCTACGAGCAGTACTTC.

The chain employs TRBV5-1 and TRBJ1-1, with D maybe TRBD1 (6 bases). This CDR3 is 14 amino acids long. Trimming left V 1 base short and J 2 bases short, with 9 bases between. CDR1 SGHRS and CDR2 YFSETQ come from the germline V gene. CDR3 coding DNA: TGCGCCAGCAGCTTGTCCAGGGGAAACACTGAAGCTTTCTTT. Its translation is CASSLSRGNTEAFF.

V usage is TRBV9 and J usage is TRBJ2-1; maybe TRBD2 (6 bases). V lost 7 bases to trimming and J lost 4 bases, with 6 bases between them. Germline loops: CDR1 SGDLS, CDR2 YYNGEE. The CDR3 runs to 11 residues. CDR3 sequence reads: CASGGYNEQFF. CDR3 nucleotides: TGTGCCAGCGGGGGGTACAATGAGCAGTTCTTC.

On this clone: Distinct nucleotide sequences in the sample also encode this CDR3. V gene TRBV10-3 combines with J gene TRBJ1-2, with 8 bases matching TRBD1. V lost 4 bases to trimming and J lost 5 bases; unmatched junction nucleotides: 0. This CDR3 contains 12 residues. Germline V gene lookup returns CDR1 ENHRY and CDR2 SYGVKD. CDR3 coding DNA: TGTGCCATCAGTGGGACAGGGTATGGCTACACCTTC. Translation gives CAISGTGYGYTF.

The table lists this clone with a count of one. Other nucleotide sequences from this sample produce the same CDR3. Written as DNA, the CDR3 is TGCGCCAGCAGCCCGGGACTAGCGGGGGGCAATGAGCAGTTCTTC. Translating gives CASSPGLAGGNEQFF. This chain joins TRBV5-1 and TRBJ2-1; 15 bases agree with TRBD2. Losses at the gene ends were 4 bases for V and 6 bases for J; bases not matched to a gene: 2. This CDR3 comprises 15 residues. Germline CDR1 is SGHRS and CDR2 is YFSETQ.

This chain uses TRBV4-3 with TRBJ2-5; D gene unclear. CDR1 LGHNA and CDR2 YSLEER come from the germline V gene. V lost 4 bases to trimming and J lost 9 bases, with 27 bases between them. This CDR3 has 17 residues. CDR3 residues: CASSLARSVGRVGAQYF. DNA of the CDR3: TGCGCCAGCAGCCTTGCCCGATCGGTAGGCCGAGTTGGGGCCCAGTACTTC.

The chain carries TRBV29-1 and TRBJ2-5; D call uncertain. This CDR3 is 15 amino acids long. Trimming left V 1 base short and J 1 base short, with 13 bases between. CDR1 is SQVTM, CDR2 ANQGSEA, per germline. In nucleotides, the CDR3 is TGCAGCGTTGAAGGGGGTACGCGGAGCCAAGAGACCCAGTACTTC. As protein: CSVEGGTRSQETQYF.

The chain's CDR3 is CASSLGTRVMETQYF. CDR3 coding DNA: TGTGCCAGCAGCTTGGGGACACGGGTCATGGAGACCCAGTACTTC. The rearrangement links TRBV5-6 to TRBJ2-5; the D gene is possibly TRBD1 (5 bases). The V end was cut by 0 bases, the J end by 5 bases, with 14 bases between. The germline CDR1 and CDR2 sequences are SGHDT and YYEEEE. This CDR3 has 15 residues. The whole variable domain, remainder taken from reference TRBV5-6 and TRBJ2-5, is DAGVTQSPTHLIKTRGQQVTLRCSPKSGHDTVSWYQQALGQGPQFIFQYYEEEERQRGNFPDRFSGHQFPNYSSELNVNALLLGDSALYLCASSLGTRVMETQYFGPGTRLLVL.

V usage is TRBV11-2 and J usage is TRBJ2-7, with TRBD1 matching 9 bases. CDR3 length: 15 amino acids. Unmatched junction bases numbered 5, after V lost 3 bases and J lost 2 bases. Germline lookup yields CDR1 SGHAT and CDR2 FQNNGV. In DNA, the CDR3 is TGTGCCAGCAGCTTTGCCGGGACAGGGACCTACGAGCAGTACTTC. This gives the protein CASSFAGTGTYEQYF.

The chain combines TRBV7-3 with TRBJ2-3; D gene uncertain. Trimming removed 4 bases at V and 2 bases at J, with 4 bases between. The CDR3 consists of 12 residues. Germline-derived CDR1 and CDR2 are SGHTA and FQGTGA. The CDR3 DNA follows: TGTGCCAGCAGCTCTCACACAGATACGCAGTATTTT. Protein product: CASSSHTDTQYF.

In its sample, this clone is medium-sized. J is TRBJ2-7 and V is TRBV9; TRBD2 might be the D (5 bases). CDR1 is SGDLS and CDR2 is YYNGEE in the germline V gene. The ends were cut back, 0 bases at V and 6 bases at J, with 16 bases in the middle. This CDR3 has 15 amino acids. The DNA of the CDR3 is TGTGCCAGCAGCGTAGCATCCGGAGGCATCGGCGAGCAGTACTTC. Protein product: CASSVASGGIGEQYF.

V and J are TRBV5-4 and TRBJ1-6; D call uncertain. V was shortened by 3 bases and J by 0 bases, with 7 bases between the two germline ends. Germline V CDR1 and CDR2: SGHNT, YYREEE (reference sequence). The CDR3 totals 15 residues. CDR3 sequence: CASSSSSSYNSPLHF. The CDR3 bases are TGTGCCAGCAGCTCAAGCAGCTCCTATAATTCACCCCTCCACTTT. Filled out from reference TRBV5-4 and TRBJ1-6, the complete variable domain reads ETGVTQSPTHLIKTRGQQVTLRCSSQSGHNTVSWYQQALGQGPQFIFQYYREEENGRGNFPPRFSGLQFPNYSSELNVNALELDDSALYLCASSSSSSYNSPLHFGNGTRLTVT.

V and J are TRBV2 and TRBJ1-4; 7 bases align to TRBD1. V gave up 8 bases and J gave up 6 bases; unmatched junction bases: 15. Germline CDR1 and CDR2: SNHLY and FYNNEI. The CDR3 spans 16 residues. The CDR3 sequence is CASFESTGAGDEKLFF. In DNA form, the CDR3 reads TGTGCCAGCTTCGAAAGTACAGGGGCAGGGGATGAAAAACTGTTTTTT.

This sequence joins TRBV30 and TRBJ1-6; tentatively, D is TRBD1 (6 bases). This CDR3 spans 16 amino acids. The ends were cut back, 3 bases at V and 8 bases at J, with 20 bases in the middle. The germline V gene encodes CDR1 GTSNPN and CDR2 SVGIG (reference sequence). Written as DNA, the CDR3 is TGTGCCTGGAGCGGGGGGGGACATTGGACCTATTCACCCCTCCACTTT. This sequence encodes CAWSGGGHWTYSPLHF. Looking up the rest from reference TRBV30 and TRBJ1-6 gives the full variable domain: SQTIHQWPATLVQPVGSPLSLECTVEGTSNPNLYWYRQAAGRGLQLLFYSVGIGQISSEVPQNLSASRPQDRQFILSSKKLLLSDSGFYLCAWSGGGHWTYSPLHFGNGTRLTVT.

The chain is built from TRBV7-2 and TRBJ1-2; the D gene is possibly TRBD1 (5 bases). The CDR3 is made up of 15 amino acids. Germline loops: CDR1 SGHTA, CDR2 FQGNSA. The germline V and J ends were trimmed by 5 bases and 4 bases, with 17 bases remaining between them. The CDR3 sequence: CASSAQPGLLYGYTF. CDR3 bases: TGTGCCAGCAGCGCACAACCGGGACTCCTCTATGGCTACACCTTC. The variable domain in full, completed from reference TRBV7-2 and TRBJ1-2, reads GAGVSQSPSNKVTEKGKDVELRCDPISGHTALYWYRQSLGQGLEFLIYFQGNSAPDKSGLPSDRFSAERTGGSVSTLTIQRTQQEDSAVYLCASSAQPGLLYGYTFGSGTRLTVV.

This chain links TRBV5-6 with TRBJ2-5, with 11 bases aligning to TRBD2. CDR1 SGHDT and CDR2 YYEEEE come from the germline V gene. The CDR3 is 16 residues long. V was pared by 4 bases and J by 2 bases, with 7 bases of the junction left unmatched. The CDR3 DNA sequence: TGTGCCAGCAGCCCCGGACTAGCGGGCGCGCAAGAGACCCAGTACTTC. Translating gives CASSPGLAGAQETQYF.

This rearrangement joins TRBV11-1 to TRBJ2-5; D is undetermined. CDR3 length: 17 amino acids. Deletions cut 0 bases from V and 5 bases from J, with 19 bases between. Germline V gene data show CDR1 as SGHAT and CDR2 as FQDESV (reference sequence). The CDR3, as DNA: TGTGCCAGCAGCTTAGCGGAAGGTTTATTGGTCGCGGAGACCCAGTACTTC. Protein sequence: CASSLAEGLLVAETQYF.

The chain recombines TRBV7-2 with TRBJ2-7, with no clear D. Trimming shortened V by 2 bases and J by 0 bases, and 17 bases separated the two germline ends. CDR1 and CDR2 (germline): SGHTA, FQGNSA. This CDR3 has 17 amino acids. CDR3 region: CASSLSYSRKGSYEQYF. The DNA for the CDR3 is TGTGCCAGCAGCTTAAGTTACTCGCGGAAGGGCTCCTACGAGCAGTACTTC. Variable domain in full (rest from reference TRBV7-2 and TRBJ2-7): GAGVSQSPSNKVTEKGKDVELRCDPISGHTALYWYRQSLGQGLEFLIYFQGNSAPDKSGLPSDRFSAERTGGSVSTLTIQRTQQEDSAVYLCASSLSYSRKGSYEQYFGPGTRLTVT.

V usage is TRBV5-4 and J usage is TRBJ2-1; 7 bases line up with TRBD2. The CDR3 extends over 16 amino acids. The germline CDR1 and CDR2 sequences are SGHNT and YYREEE (reference sequence). With V trimmed by 0 bases and J by 4 bases, 7 bases remained unmatched. The CDR3 sequence: CASSLVGRERYNEQFF. The DNA for the CDR3 is TGTGCCAGCAGCTTGGTGGGGCGGGAGCGATACAATGAGCAGTTCTTC.